The clone carrying this T cell receptor (beta chain) was seen a few times. What it binds is unknown. The CDR3 extends over 13 amino acids. The germline V and J ends were trimmed by 0 bases and 8 bases, with 10 bases remaining between them. The germline gives CDR1 MNHEY, CDR2 SVGEGT. This sample stems from a study of T-cell memory formation after mild COVID-19. Turning to the study itself: Across donors, TCR clusters were largely donor specific.

TCRdb ran MiXCR on the 5' RACE reads and lists one entry per CDR3 protein. The sample yields 250,000 or so distinct CDR3 sequences, about 20% seen once. Findings and caveats of the study: Within pre-infection memory, some responding clones were found, suggesting cross-reactive memory joined. For contracting clones, CD4+ ones sat mainly in CM and EM, CD8+ in EMRA. Later expanders leaned toward CD4+, whereas clones contracting from day 15 to 85 were balanced CD4/CD8.

Source material: PBMCs or a T cell subset sorted from them (not recorded which). J is TRBJ1-1 and V is TRBV6-2 or TRBV6-3; D is unresolved. The clonotype was recovered from a man younger than 30 who had mild COVID-19 (a few samples of this study predate the infection). Cell type and time point are not known. This chain's CDR3 is CASSYSPSREAFF. In DNA form, the CDR3 reads TGTGCCAGCAGTTACTCGCCATCCAGAGAAGCTTTCTTT.